This entry concerns a single TCR beta chain. The antigen is undetermined. Profiled with immunoSEQ multiplex PCR; TCRdb holds only in-frame clones, not every one. The sample lists 100,000 or so clones, about 93% occurring once. The sample originates from a study of siplizumab effects on memory and regulatory T cells. General study findings and limits: Alloreactive sequences that could be traced to unstimulated CD4+ memory cells showed a significant reduction under siplizumab. Naive T cell populations appeared to exhibit greater diversity than memory cells and appeared to be major alloresponse contributors. The study found that mappable alloreactive CD4+ clones averaged 68.8% Treg-derived with siplizumab and approximately 27% in controls.

Germline CDR1 and CDR2: SGHDN and FVKESK. The CDR3 has 13 residues. The germline V and J ends were trimmed by 0 bases and 4 bases, with 4 bases remaining between them. This TCR was sampled from a human donor in good health. This chain connects TRBV14 to TRBJ1-5, with D unresolved. Sequenced input: Tregs sorted from blood. The CDR3 spells CASSQEPNQPQHF. In DNA form, the CDR3 reads TGTGCCAGCAGCCAAGAACCGAATCAGCCCCAGCATTTT.